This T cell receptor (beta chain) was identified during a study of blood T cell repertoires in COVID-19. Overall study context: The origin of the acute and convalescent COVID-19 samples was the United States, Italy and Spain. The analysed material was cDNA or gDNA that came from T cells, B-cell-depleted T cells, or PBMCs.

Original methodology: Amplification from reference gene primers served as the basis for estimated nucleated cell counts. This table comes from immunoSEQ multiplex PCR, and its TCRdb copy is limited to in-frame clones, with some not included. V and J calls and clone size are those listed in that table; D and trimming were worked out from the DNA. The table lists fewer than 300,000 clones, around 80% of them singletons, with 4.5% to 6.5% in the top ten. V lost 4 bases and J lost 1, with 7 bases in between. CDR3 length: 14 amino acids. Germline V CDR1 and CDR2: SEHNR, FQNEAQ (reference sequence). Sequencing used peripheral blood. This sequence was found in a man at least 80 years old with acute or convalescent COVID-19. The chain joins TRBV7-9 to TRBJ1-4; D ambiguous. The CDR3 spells CASSSRVTNEKLFF. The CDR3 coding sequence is TGTGCCAGCAGCTCGAGAGTAACTAATGAAAAACTGTTTTTT.